This TCR beta chain was identified during a study of T-cell memory formation after mild COVID-19. Study observations and caveats: CD4+ clones that contracted lay mainly in CM and EM; CD8+ ones lay in EMRA.

This clonotype was recorded a few times. Antigen: not known. The length of the CDR3 is 14 residues. Germline assignment: CDR1 LGHDT and CDR2 YNNKEL (reference sequence). The V end was cut by 3 bases, the J end by 2 bases, with 10 bases between. TCRdb processed the 5' RACE reads anew with MiXCR; each CDR3 protein has one entry. This sample has 350,000 to 450,000 distinct CDR3 sequences; over 13% occur once, and the top ten carry less than 25%. Sequencing used PBMCs or a T cell subset sorted from them (not recorded which). This chain joins TRBV3-1 and TRBJ2-5; D is perhaps TRBD2 (6 bases). This receptor was taken from a young man who had mild COVID-19 (a few samples of this study predate the infection). Cell type and time point are not known. As DNA, the CDR3 is TGTGCCAGCAGCCACTCGGGAGTACAAGAGACCCAGTACTTC. Protein product: CASSHSGVQETQYF.